One and the same sample provided the 9 T cell receptor beta chains below, sequenced in a study of blood T cells in healthy people across ages. The second PCR ran roughly 6 to 12 cycles with a sample-barcoded 5' primer and J-beta primers. TCRdb re-analysed the 5' RACE reads in MiXCR, keeping a single row per CDR3 protein. The sample includes roughly 800,000 distinct CDR3 sequences, roughly 24% of them seen just once. The same data also contributed to another study, on T cells of mothers and their children.

Sequenced input: blood. These receptors were collected from a boy aged 5 to 17 in good health.

This clonotype was seen more than once but under ten times. The genes are TRBV12-3 or TRBV12-4 and TRBJ1-3, with 7 bases matching TRBD1. This CDR3 has 14 amino acids. V shed 7 bases, J shed 4 bases, and the junction held 7 bases outside the gene matches. Here the CDR3 DNA reads TGTGCCAGCAACTTACAGGGGTCGGGAAACACCATATATTTT. Translating gives CASNLQGSGNTIYF.

V and J are TRBV12-3 or TRBV12-4 and TRBJ2-3; perhaps D is TRBD1 or TRBD2 (6 bases each). Between the trimmed V and J ends, which lost 8 bases and 1 base, there was a span of 13 bases. The CDR3 length is 14 residues. The CDR3 DNA follows: TGTGCCAGCTACCCGGGGGCTGGCACAGATACGCAGTATTTT. Translating it yields CASYPGAGTDTQYF.

The gene calls are TRBV12-3 or TRBV12-4 and TRBJ1-4; weak D call: TRBD1 (5 bases). V dropped 5 bases and J dropped 8 bases, with 18 bases sitting between them. The CDR3 has 15 amino acids. CDR3 in amino acids: CASSPLAGAGEKLFF. DNA of the CDR3: TGTGCCAGCAGTCCCCTGGCGGGTGCAGGGGAAAAACTGTTTTTT.

This clonotype was detected only a few times. The chain links TRBV9 to TRBJ2-5; TRBD1 is a possible D gene (6 bases). The V gene's germline CDR1 is SGDLS and CDR2 YYNGEE. V was shortened by 0 bases and J by 4 bases, with 13 bases between the two germline ends. The CDR3 has 15 residues. CDR3 in DNA: TGTGCCAGCAGCGTAGATACAGGGTGGGGAGAGACCCAGTACTTC. This translates into CASSVDTGWGETQYF.

For this clonotype: A read error may account for a junction end that differs from germline. The chain carries TRBV5-1 and TRBJ2-5; TRBD2 matches at 15 bases. The J call may be mistaken, given a closer DNA end match to TRBJ2-1. The CDR3 loop spans 16 amino acids. CDR1 is SGHRS, CDR2 YFSETQ, per germline. CDR3 bases: TGCGCCAGCAGCTTTGGACTAGCGGGGGGGTCGAATGGGCAGTTCTTC. Encoded protein: CASSFGLAGGSNGQFF.

V gene TRBV7-2 combines with J gene TRBJ2-3; TRBD2 aligns across 14 bases. This CDR3 region has 17 residues. Germline V gives CDR1 SGHTA, CDR2 FQGNSA. Trimming cost V 5 bases and J 3 bases; bases outside gene matches: 7. The CDR3 DNA reads TGTGCCAGCAGCCTCGGACTAGCGGGGGGATTTACAGATACGCAGTATTTT. This encodes CASSLGLAGGFTDTQYF. The variable domain in full, with the rest retrieved from reference TRBV7-2 and TRBJ2-3, is GAGVSQSPSNKVTEKGKDVELRCDPISGHTALYWYRQSLGQGLEFLIYFQGNSAPDKSGLPSDRFSAERTGGSVSTLTIQRTQQEDSAVYLCASSLGLAGGFTDTQYFGPGTRLTVL.

This clonotype was found a few times. The gene calls are TRBV5-5 and TRBJ2-5, with 13 bases lining up with TRBD2. The V gene's germline CDR1 is SGHKS and CDR2 YYEKEE (reference sequence). CDR3 length: 16 amino acids. V shed 4 bases, J shed 5 bases, and the junction held 8 bases outside the gene matches. The CDR3 DNA is TGTGCCAGCAGCCCCACTAGCGGGGGGGCGTGGGAGACCCAGTACTTC. Encoded protein: CASSPTSGGAWETQYF. Using reference TRBV5-5 and TRBJ2-5 for the parts outside the CDR3, the full variable domain is DAGVTQSPTHLIKTRGQQVTLRCSPISGHKSVSWYQQVLGQGPQFIFQYYEKEERGRGNFPDRFSARQFPNYSSELNVNALLLGDSALYLCASSPTSGGAWETQYFGPGTRLLVL.

This sequence joins TRBV7-6 and TRBJ1-6; 10 nucleotides match TRBD1. The ends lost 0 bases at V and 9 bases at J; junction bases unmatched: 5. Germline V CDR1 and CDR2: SGHVS, FNYEAQ. This CDR3 is 16 amino acids long. This CDR3 is CASSLAPGQGTSPLHF. The CDR3 bases are TGTGCCAGCAGCTTAGCCCCGGGACAGGGGACTTCACCCCTCCACTTT.

This chain links TRBV5-1 with TRBJ2-3; 7 bases are a match to TRBD1. Germline CDR1 is SGHRS and CDR2 is YFSETQ. There are 14 residues in the CDR3. V lost 2 bases and J lost 5; bases outside the gene matches: 5. As DNA, the CDR3 is TGCGCCAGCAGCTTCAGACAGGGAAGAGATACGCAGTATTTT. Translating gives CASSFRQGRDTQYF.